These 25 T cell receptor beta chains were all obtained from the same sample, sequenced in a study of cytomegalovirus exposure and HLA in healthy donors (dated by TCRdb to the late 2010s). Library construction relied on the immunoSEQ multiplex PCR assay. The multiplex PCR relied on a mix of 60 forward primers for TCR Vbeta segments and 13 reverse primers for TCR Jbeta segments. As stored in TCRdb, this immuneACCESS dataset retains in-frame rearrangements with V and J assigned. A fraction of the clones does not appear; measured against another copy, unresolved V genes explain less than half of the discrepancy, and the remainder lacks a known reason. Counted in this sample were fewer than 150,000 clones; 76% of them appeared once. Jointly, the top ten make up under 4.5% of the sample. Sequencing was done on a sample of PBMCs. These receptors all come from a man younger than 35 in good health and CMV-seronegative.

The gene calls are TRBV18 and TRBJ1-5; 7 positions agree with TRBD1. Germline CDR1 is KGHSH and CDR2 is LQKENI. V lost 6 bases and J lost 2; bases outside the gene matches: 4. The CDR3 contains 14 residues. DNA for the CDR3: TGTGCCAGCTCTCTCACAGGGGGCAATCAGCCCCAGCATTTT. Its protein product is CASSLTGGNQPQHF.

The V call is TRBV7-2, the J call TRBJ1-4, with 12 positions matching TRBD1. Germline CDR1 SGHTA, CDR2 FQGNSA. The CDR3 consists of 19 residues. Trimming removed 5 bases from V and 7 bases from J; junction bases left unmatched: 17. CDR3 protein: CASSPSLGTGGFVREKLFF. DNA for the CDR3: TGTGCCAGCAGCCCTAGTTTAGGGACAGGGGGCTTTGTGCGTGAAAAACTGTTTTTT.

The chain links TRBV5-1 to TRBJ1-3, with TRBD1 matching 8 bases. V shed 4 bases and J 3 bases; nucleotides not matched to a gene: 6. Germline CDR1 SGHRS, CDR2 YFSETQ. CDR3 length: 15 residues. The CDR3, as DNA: TGCGCCAGCAGCCTCGTGACAGGGGTTGGAAACACCATATATTTT. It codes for CASSLVTGVGNTIYF.

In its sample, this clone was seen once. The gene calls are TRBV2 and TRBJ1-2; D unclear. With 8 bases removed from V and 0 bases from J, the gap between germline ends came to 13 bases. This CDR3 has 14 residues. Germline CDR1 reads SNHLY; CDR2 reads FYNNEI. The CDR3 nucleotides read TGTGCCAGCGGTGGCGCTTTTTCTAACTATGGCTACACCTTC. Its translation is CASGGAFSNYGYTF.

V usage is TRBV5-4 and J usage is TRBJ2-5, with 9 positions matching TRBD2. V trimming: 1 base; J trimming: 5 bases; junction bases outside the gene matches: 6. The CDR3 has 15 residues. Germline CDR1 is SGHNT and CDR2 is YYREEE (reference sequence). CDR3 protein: CASSLSGGSEETQYF. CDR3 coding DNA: TGTGCCAGCAGCTTGAGCGGGGGGTCGGAGGAGACCCAGTACTTC.

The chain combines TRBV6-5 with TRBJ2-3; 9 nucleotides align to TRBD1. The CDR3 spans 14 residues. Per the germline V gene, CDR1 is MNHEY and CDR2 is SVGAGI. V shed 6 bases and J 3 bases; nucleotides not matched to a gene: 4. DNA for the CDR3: TGTGCCAGCAGCAGGGGGACAGGGACAGATACGCAGTATTTT. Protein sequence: CASSRGTGTDTQYF.

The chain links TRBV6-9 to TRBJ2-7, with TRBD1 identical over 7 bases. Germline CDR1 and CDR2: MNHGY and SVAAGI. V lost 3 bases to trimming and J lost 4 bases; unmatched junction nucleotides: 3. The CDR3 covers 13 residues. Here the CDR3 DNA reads TGTGCCAGCAGTTACTGGGACAGATACGAGCAGTACTTC. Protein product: CASSYWDRYEQYF.

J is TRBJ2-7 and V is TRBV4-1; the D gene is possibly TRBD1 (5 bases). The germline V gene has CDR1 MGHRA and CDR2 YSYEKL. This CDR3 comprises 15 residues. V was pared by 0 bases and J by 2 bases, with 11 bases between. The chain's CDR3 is CASSQDQGMTYEQYF. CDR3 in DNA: TGCGCCAGCAGCCAAGATCAGGGAATGACCTACGAGCAGTACTTC.

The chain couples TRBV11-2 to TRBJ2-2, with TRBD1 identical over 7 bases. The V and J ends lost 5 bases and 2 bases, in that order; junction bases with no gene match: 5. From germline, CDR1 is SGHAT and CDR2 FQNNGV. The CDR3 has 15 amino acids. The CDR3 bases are TGTGCCAGCAGCACCGGACAGGACAACACCGGGGAGCTGTTTTTT. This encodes CASSTGQDNTGELFF.

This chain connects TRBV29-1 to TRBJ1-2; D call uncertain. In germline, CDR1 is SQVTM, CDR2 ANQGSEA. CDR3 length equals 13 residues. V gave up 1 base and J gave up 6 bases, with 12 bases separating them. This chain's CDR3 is CSVEGPLQDGYTF. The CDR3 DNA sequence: TGCAGCGTTGAAGGTCCTCTTCAGGATGGCTACACCTTC.

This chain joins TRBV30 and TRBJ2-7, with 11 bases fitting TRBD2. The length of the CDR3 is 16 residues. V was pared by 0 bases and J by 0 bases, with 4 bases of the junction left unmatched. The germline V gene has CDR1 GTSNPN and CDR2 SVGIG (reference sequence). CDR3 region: CAWSVRLAGSSYEQYF. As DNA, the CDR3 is TGTGCCTGGAGTGTACGACTAGCGGGGAGCTCCTACGAGCAGTACTTC.

Here the CDR3 reads CSVGTWTKAFF. CDR3 in DNA: TGCAGCGTGGGGACTTGGACAAAGGCTTTCTTT. J is TRBJ1-1 and V is TRBV29-1; D possibly corresponds to TRBD1 (5 bases). CDR1 SQVTM and CDR2 ANQGSEA come from the germline V gene. V was cut by 6 bases and J by 11 bases, with 16 bases left in between. This CDR3 spans 11 amino acids. Using reference TRBV29-1 and TRBJ1-1 for the parts outside the CDR3, the full variable domain is SAVISQKPSRDICQRGTSLTIQCQVDSQVTMMFWYRQQPGQSLTLIATANQGSEATYESGFVIDKFPISRPNLTFSTLTVSNMSPEDSSIYLCSVGTWTKAFFGQGTRLTVV.

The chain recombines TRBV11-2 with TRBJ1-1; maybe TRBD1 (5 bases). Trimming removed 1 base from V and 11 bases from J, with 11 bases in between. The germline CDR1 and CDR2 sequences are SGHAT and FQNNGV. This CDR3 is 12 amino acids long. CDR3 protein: CASSLVQQDAFF. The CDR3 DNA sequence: TGTGCCAGCAGCTTAGTACAACAGGACGCTTTCTTT. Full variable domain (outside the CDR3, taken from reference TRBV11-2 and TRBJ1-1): EAGVAQSPRYKIIEKRQSVAFWCNPISGHATLYWYQQILGQGPKLLIQFQNNGVVDDSQLPKDRFSAERLKGVDSTLKIQPAKLEDSAVYLCASSLVQQDAFFGQGTRLTVV.

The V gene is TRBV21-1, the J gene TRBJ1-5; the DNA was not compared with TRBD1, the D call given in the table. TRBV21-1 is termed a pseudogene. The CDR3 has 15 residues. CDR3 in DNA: TGTGCCAGCAGCAAAGGAACAGGGTTGGGTCAGCCCCAGCATTTT. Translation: CASSKGTGLGQPQHF.

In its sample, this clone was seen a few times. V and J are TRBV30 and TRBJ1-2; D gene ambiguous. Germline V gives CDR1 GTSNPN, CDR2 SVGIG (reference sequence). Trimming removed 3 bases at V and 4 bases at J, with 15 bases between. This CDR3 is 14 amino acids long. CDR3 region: CAWRDTGRSYGYTF. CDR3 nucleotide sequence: TGTGCCTGGAGGGATACCGGGAGAAGCTATGGCTACACCTTC. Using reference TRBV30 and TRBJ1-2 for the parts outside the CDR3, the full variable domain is SQTIHQWPATLVQPVGSPLSLECTVEGTSNPNLYWYRQAAGRGLQLLFYSVGIGQISSEVPQNLSASRPQDRQFILSSKKLLLSDSGFYLCAWRDTGRSYGYTFGSGTRLTVV.

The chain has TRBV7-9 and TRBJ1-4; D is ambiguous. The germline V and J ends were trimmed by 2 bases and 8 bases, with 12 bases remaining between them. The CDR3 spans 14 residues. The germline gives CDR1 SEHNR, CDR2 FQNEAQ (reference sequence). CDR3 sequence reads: CASSLSSLKEKLFF. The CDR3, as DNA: TGTGCCAGCAGCTTATCATCACTGAAGGAAAAACTGTTTTTT.

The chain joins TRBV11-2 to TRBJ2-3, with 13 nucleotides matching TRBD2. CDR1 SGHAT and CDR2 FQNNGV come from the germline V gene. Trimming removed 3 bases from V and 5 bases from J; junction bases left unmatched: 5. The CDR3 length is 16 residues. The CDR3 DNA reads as TGTGCCAGCAGCTTCTCCAGGACTAGCGGGGGAGATACGCAGTATTTT. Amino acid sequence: CASSFSRTSGGDTQYF.

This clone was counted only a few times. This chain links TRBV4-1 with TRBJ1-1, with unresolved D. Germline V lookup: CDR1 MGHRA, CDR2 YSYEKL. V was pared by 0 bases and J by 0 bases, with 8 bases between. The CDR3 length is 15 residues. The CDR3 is CASSQDRRVNTEAFF. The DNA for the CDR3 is TGCGCCAGCAGCCAAGATAGGCGGGTGAACACTGAAGCTTTCTTT.

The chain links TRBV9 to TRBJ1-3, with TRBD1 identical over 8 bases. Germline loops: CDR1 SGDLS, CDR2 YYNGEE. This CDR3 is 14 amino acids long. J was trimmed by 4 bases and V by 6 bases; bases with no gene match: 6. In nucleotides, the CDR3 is TGTGCCAGCAAACCCGGGACAGGCGGAAACACCATATATTTT. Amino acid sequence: CASKPGTGGNTIYF.

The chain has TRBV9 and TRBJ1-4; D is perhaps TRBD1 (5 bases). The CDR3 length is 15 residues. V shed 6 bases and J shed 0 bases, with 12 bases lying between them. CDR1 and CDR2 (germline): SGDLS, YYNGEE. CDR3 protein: CASNAGPATNEKLFF. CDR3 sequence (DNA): TGTGCCAGCAACGCGGGACCAGCAACTAATGAAAAACTGTTTTTT.

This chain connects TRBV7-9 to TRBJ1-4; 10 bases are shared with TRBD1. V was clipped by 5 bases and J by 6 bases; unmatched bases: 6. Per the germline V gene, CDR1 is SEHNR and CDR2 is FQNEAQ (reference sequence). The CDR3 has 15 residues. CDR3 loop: CASSTRQGAYEKLFF. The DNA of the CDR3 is TGTGCCAGCAGCACCAGACAGGGGGCTTATGAAAAACTGTTTTTT.

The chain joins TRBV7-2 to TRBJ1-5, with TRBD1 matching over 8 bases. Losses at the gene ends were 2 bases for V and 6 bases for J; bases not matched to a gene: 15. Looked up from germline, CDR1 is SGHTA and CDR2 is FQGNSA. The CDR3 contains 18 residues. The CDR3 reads CASSLRDPRQGAIQPQHF. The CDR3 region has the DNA TGTGCCAGCAGCTTAAGGGACCCTCGCCAGGGGGCCATTCAGCCCCAGCATTTT. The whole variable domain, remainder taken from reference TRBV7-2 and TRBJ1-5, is GAGVSQSPSNKVTEKGKDVELRCDPISGHTALYWYRQSLGQGLEFLIYFQGNSAPDKSGLPSDRFSAERTGGSVSTLTIQRTQQEDSAVYLCASSLRDPRQGAIQPQHFGDGTRLSIL.

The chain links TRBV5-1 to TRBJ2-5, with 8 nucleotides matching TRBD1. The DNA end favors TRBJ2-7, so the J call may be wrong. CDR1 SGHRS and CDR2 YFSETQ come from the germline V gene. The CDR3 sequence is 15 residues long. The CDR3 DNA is TGCGCCAGCAGCTTTTCCGGGACAGGCGTCCACGAGCAGTACTTC. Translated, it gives CASSFSGTGVHEQYF.

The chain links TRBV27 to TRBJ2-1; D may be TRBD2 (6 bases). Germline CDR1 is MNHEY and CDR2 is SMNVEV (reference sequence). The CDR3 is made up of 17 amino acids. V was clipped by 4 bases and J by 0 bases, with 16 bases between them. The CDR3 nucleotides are TGTGCCAGCAGTTCCCCGGAGGGAGTCCTCTCCTACAATGAGCAGTTCTTC. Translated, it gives CASSSPEGVLSYNEQFF.

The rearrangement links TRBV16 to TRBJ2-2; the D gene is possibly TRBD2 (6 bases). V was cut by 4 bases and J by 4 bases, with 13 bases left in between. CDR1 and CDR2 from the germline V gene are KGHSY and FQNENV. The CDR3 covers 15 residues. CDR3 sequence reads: CASSPAVGGTGELFF. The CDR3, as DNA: TGTGCCAGCAGCCCAGCGGTGGGAGGCACCGGGGAGCTGTTTTTT.